One sample yielded the 27 T cell receptor beta chains listed below, sequenced in a study of cytomegalovirus exposure and HLA in healthy donors. The PCR used 60 Vbeta and 13 Jbeta primers. Generated by immunoSEQ multiplex PCR, the TCRdb table keeps only in-frame clones and is missing some. The sample carries about 180,000 clones, about three quarters recorded once. The sequenced sample was PBMCs. The receptors were gathered from a man aged 18-30 years in good health and CMV-seronegative.

The chain recombines TRBV5-6 with TRBJ1-1; weak D call: TRBD1 (5 bases). V was clipped by 5 bases and J by 1 base, with 12 bases between them. The CDR3 runs to 14 residues. The V gene's germline CDR1 is SGHDT and CDR2 YYEEEE. CDR3 region: CASSRRGGNTEAFF. The DNA of the CDR3 is TGTGCCAGCAGTCGGAGGGGCGGGAACACTGAAGCTTTCTTT.

This sequence joins TRBV6-5 and TRBJ1-1, with 7 positions matching TRBD1. CDR3 size: 16 residues. With 0 bases clipped from V and 8 bases from J, the junction kept 12 bases outside the gene matches. Germline V CDR1 and CDR2: MNHEY, SVGAGI. CDR3 sequence: CASSYSKVGGVPEAFF. The CDR3 DNA follows: TGTGCCAGCAGTTACTCGAAGGTAGGGGGCGTCCCCGAAGCTTTCTTT.

The V call is TRBV10-3, the J call TRBJ2-5; 8 bases line up with TRBD1. Germline V gene sequence: CDR1 ENHRY, CDR2 SYGVKD. V dropped 6 bases and J dropped 7; count of bases not matched to a gene: 16. The CDR3 extends over 16 amino acids. The CDR3 sequence is CAIRAGTGILGGTQYF. The CDR3 nucleotides are TGTGCCATCAGGGCCGGGACAGGCATCCTCGGAGGGACCCAGTACTTC.

The CDR3 region has the DNA TGTGCCAGCAGTGTTAGGGGGTACGGAGAAACTTTCTTT. Protein: CASSVRGYGETFF. This rearrangement joins TRBV6-1 to TRBJ1-1; D is perhaps TRBD1 (6 bases). V was pared by 4 bases and J by 12 bases, with 18 bases between. The germline V gene encodes CDR1 MNHNS and CDR2 SASEGT. This CDR3 is 13 amino acids long.

The chain combines TRBV18 with TRBJ1-3; D possibly corresponds to TRBD1 (6 bases). Germline-derived CDR1 and CDR2 are KGHSH and LQKENI. The CDR3 totals 14 residues. With 6 bases removed from V and 6 bases from J, the gap between germline ends came to 15 bases. The CDR3 DNA sequence: TGTGCCAGCTCCGCGGAACAGGGAACAAACACCATATATTTT. Protein sequence: CASSAEQGTNTIYF.

The chain couples TRBV5-4 to TRBJ2-7, with 7 bases matching TRBD2. Per germline, CDR1 SGHNT and CDR2 YYREEE (reference sequence). With V trimmed by 4 bases and J by 2 bases, 6 bases remained unmatched. The CDR3 loop spans 14 amino acids. The CDR3 bases are TGTGCCAGCAGCCGTAGCGGGTTGACCTACGAGCAGTACTTC. Amino acids: CASSRSGLTYEQYF. Based on the CDR3 plus reference TRBV5-4 and TRBJ2-7, the full variable domain is ETGVTQSPTHLIKTRGQQVTLRCSSQSGHNTVSWYQQALGQGPQFIFQYYREEENGRGNFPPRFSGLQFPNYSSELNVNALELDDSALYLCASSRSGLTYEQYFGPGTRLTVT.

This chain links TRBV6-5 with TRBJ2-1; the D gene is possibly TRBD1 (6 bases). CDR1 is MNHEY and CDR2 is SVGAGI in the germline V gene. V was cut by 2 bases and J by 7 bases, with 9 bases left in between. The CDR3 is 13 amino acids. CDR3 amino acids: CASSYVTGNEQFF. The CDR3 DNA follows: TGTGCCAGCAGTTACGTCACAGGGAATGAGCAGTTCTTC.

This chain joins TRBV25-1 and TRBJ1-4, with D tentatively TRBD1 (5 bases). This CDR3 region has 15 residues. Trimming removed 2 bases at V and 7 bases at J, with 14 bases between. The germline V gene has CDR1 MGHDK and CDR2 SYGVNS. This chain's CDR3 is CASSEKRGRSEKLFF. In DNA, the CDR3 is TGTGCCAGCAGTGAAAAAAGGGGTCGTAGTGAAAAACTGTTTTTT.

V is TRBV6-1 and J is TRBJ2-7, with 8 bases lining up with TRBD1. The CDR3 is 14 residues long. Germline-derived CDR1 and CDR2 are MNHNS and SASEGT. The J segment lost 4 bases and the V segment lost 6 bases, leaving 8 bases of the junction unmatched. CDR3 in DNA: TGTGCCAGCAGCCTGGGGACAGGCGTATACGAGCAGTACTTC. Translated, it gives CASSLGTGVYEQYF.

Notes on this clone: Germline is not matched at one junction end, which may reflect a read error. The V and J genes are TRBV23-1 and TRBJ2-4; 7 nucleotides align to TRBD2. TRBV23-1 belongs to the ORF category, with a function that is uncertain. This CDR3 has 15 amino acids. Here the CDR3 reads CASSRFREVPDCSDF. For the CDR3, the DNA is TGCGCCAGCAGCCGATTTCGGGAGGTGCCGGACTGCTCGGACTTC.

The rearrangement links TRBV6-5 to TRBJ1-2, with D unresolved. Germline V gives CDR1 MNHEY, CDR2 SVGAGI. CDR3 length equals 13 residues. V was trimmed by 2 bases and J by 8 bases, leaving 12 bases between them. The CDR3 bases are TGTGCCAGCAGTTACCCGGGAGCCTGGGGCTACACCTTC. Protein product: CASSYPGAWGYTF.

This clone is categorized as medium-sized. The gene calls are TRBV28 and TRBJ2-4; D is uncertain. In germline, CDR1 is MDHEN, CDR2 SYDVKM. V lost 6 bases to trimming and J lost 0 bases, with 12 bases between them. This CDR3 is built from 15 residues. DNA of the CDR3: TGTGCCAGCAGCCTCGGTGTATCAGCCAAAAACATTCAGTACTTC. It translates to CASSLGVSAKNIQYF.

The chain uses TRBV5-1 and TRBJ2-7, with D perhaps matching TRBD1 (6 bases). The CDR3 consists of 13 residues. V was shortened by 4 bases and J by 3 bases, with 11 bases between the two germline ends. CDR1 and CDR2 from the germline V gene are SGHRS and YFSETQ. CDR3 coding DNA: TGCGCCAGCAGCCCTGGACAGTACTACGAGCAGTACTTC. It is translated as CASSPGQYYEQYF.

This clone was found a few times. The rearrangement uses TRBV4-1 and TRBJ2-6, with D possibly matching TRBD1 (5 bases). Trimming shortened V by 4 bases and J by 4 bases, and 14 bases separated the two germline ends. Germline V lookup: CDR1 MGHRA, CDR2 YSYEKL. The CDR3 runs to 16 residues. DNA of the CDR3: TGCGCCAGCAGCCCCCTGGGGCAGCCCGGGGCCAACGTCCTGACTTTC. It is translated as CASSPLGQPGANVLTF.

This sequence joins TRBV29-1 and TRBJ2-5, with 11 bases aligning to TRBD1. The CDR3 sequence is 14 residues long. The V gene's germline CDR1 is SQVTM and CDR2 ANQGSEA. V shed 7 bases, J shed 5 bases, and the junction held 9 bases outside the gene matches. The CDR3 region is CSAGQGAFQETQYF. CDR3 sequence (DNA): TGCAGCGCAGGACAGGGGGCCTTCCAGGAGACCCAGTACTTC.

The V and J genes are TRBV9 and TRBJ1-4, with 7 positions matching TRBD1. This CDR3 has 19 amino acids. Trimming removed 3 bases from V and 4 bases from J; junction bases left unmatched: 18. Germline V gene sequence: CDR1 SGDLS, CDR2 YYNGEE. This chain's CDR3 is CASSGEPPRQGWGNEKLFF. CDR3 DNA sequence: TGTGCCAGCAGCGGGGAACCGCCCCGACAGGGTTGGGGTAATGAAAAACTGTTTTTT. The full variable domain, rest sourced from reference TRBV9 and TRBJ1-4, is DSGVTQTPKHLITATGQRVTLRCSPRSGDLSVYWYQQSLDQGLQFLIQYYNGEERAKGNILERFSAQQFPDLHSELNLSSLELGDSALYFCASSGEPPRQGWGNEKLFFGSGTQLSVL.

The genes are TRBV13 and TRBJ2-7; weak D call: TRBD1 (5 bases). CDR3 length: 14 residues. Germline V CDR1 and CDR2: PRHDT, FYEKMQ (reference sequence). The V end was cut by 3 bases, the J end by 0 bases, with 9 bases between. This CDR3 reads CASSFQGSSYEQYF. CDR3 coding DNA: TGTGCCAGCAGCTTCCAGGGAAGCTCCTACGAGCAGTACTTC. The whole variable domain, remainder taken from reference TRBV13 and TRBJ2-7, is AAGVIQSPRHLIKEKRETATLKCYPIPRHDTVYWYQQGPGQDPQFLISFYEKMQSDKGSIPDRFSAQQFSDYHSELNMSSLELGDSALYFCASSFQGSSYEQYFGPGTRLTVT.

The chain carries TRBV13 and TRBJ2-3; 7 nucleotides align to TRBD1. Germline V gives CDR1 PRHDT, CDR2 FYEKMQ (reference sequence). This CDR3 region has 12 residues. J was trimmed by 6 bases and V by 5 bases; bases with no gene match: 2. The CDR3 DNA reads as TGTGCCAGCAGCCCCAGGGGGGATACGCAGTATTTT. This gives the protein CASSPRGDTQYF. The variable domain in full, with the rest retrieved from reference TRBV13 and TRBJ2-3, is AAGVIQSPRHLIKEKRETATLKCYPIPRHDTVYWYQQGPGQDPQFLISFYEKMQSDKGSIPDRFSAQQFSDYHSELNMSSLELGDSALYFCASSPRGDTQYFGPGTRLTVL.

V gene TRBV29-1 combines with J gene TRBJ2-1; 10 positions match TRBD1. Germline V gene data show CDR1 as SQVTM and CDR2 as ANQGSEA. With V trimmed by 6 bases and J by 0 bases, 11 bases remained unmatched. The CDR3 sequence is 17 residues long. In nucleotides, the CDR3 is TGCAGCGTCGGTCAGGGACAGGGGCCGAGCTCCTACAATGAGCAGTTCTTC. Translation: CSVGQGQGPSSYNEQFF.

This clone was counted a few times. The chain uses TRBV27 and TRBJ1-5, with TRBD1 identical over 7 bases. CDR3 size: 19 residues. Trimming removed 2 bases from V and 4 bases from J; junction bases left unmatched: 17. CDR1 and CDR2 from the germline V gene are MNHEY and SMNVEV (reference sequence). The CDR3 reads CASSLIPPRGQSVNQPQHF. The CDR3 coding sequence is TGTGCCAGCAGTTTAATTCCCCCCCGGGGACAGTCGGTTAATCAGCCCCAGCATTTT.

The table lists this clone with a few counts. The gene calls are TRBV28 and TRBJ2-5, with unresolved D. V was cut by 5 bases and J by 5 bases, with 18 bases left in between. Germline V CDR1 and CDR2: MDHEN, SYDVKM. The length of the CDR3 is 15 residues. The CDR3 region is CASSLRLSSKETQYF. The CDR3 DNA follows: TGTGCCAGCAGTCTCCGACTGTCGAGTAAGGAGACCCAGTACTTC. Using reference TRBV28 and TRBJ2-5 for the parts outside the CDR3, the full variable domain is DVKVTQSSRYLVKRTGEKVFLECVQDMDHENMFWYRQDPGLGLRLIYFSYDVKMKEKGDIPEGYSVSREKKERFSLILESASTNQTSMYLCASSLRLSSKETQYFGPGTRLLVL.

The chain uses TRBV5-6 and TRBJ1-1, with 7 bases aligning to TRBD1. CDR1 SGHDT and CDR2 YYEEEE come from the germline V gene. V shed 3 bases, J shed 4 bases, and the junction held 6 bases outside the gene matches. The CDR3 contains 14 residues. The CDR3 here is CASSSRGKGTEAFF. DNA for the CDR3: TGTGCCAGCAGCTCCAGGGGGAAGGGCACTGAAGCTTTCTTT.

This clone was counted a few times. The chain employs TRBV30 and TRBJ1-1; TRBD1 is a possible D gene (6 bases). V lost 0 bases and J 1 base, leaving 12 bases between the germline ends. The CDR3 has 15 amino acids. In germline, CDR1 is GTSNPN, CDR2 SVGIG (reference sequence). The CDR3 bases are TGTGCCTGGAGTGTGTGGGGGGGCACGAACACTGAAGCTTTCTTT. Amino acids: CAWSVWGGTNTEAFF.

CDR3 loop: CASSQTGGANEKLFF. For the CDR3, the DNA is TGTGCCAGCAGTCAAACAGGGGGGGCTAATGAAAAACTGTTTTTT. The V and J genes are TRBV6-5 and TRBJ1-4, with 8 bases lining up with TRBD1. The CDR3 is 15 residues long. V shed 5 bases and J 3 bases; nucleotides not matched to a gene: 5. In germline, CDR1 is MNHEY, CDR2 SVGAGI.

The chain has TRBV2 and TRBJ2-1; 9 bases are shared with TRBD2. The V gene's germline CDR1 is SNHLY and CDR2 FYNNEI. The J segment lost 3 bases and the V segment lost 6 bases, leaving 9 bases of the junction unmatched. This CDR3 has 16 amino acids. Here the CDR3 reads CASSPLAGGNYNEQFF. CDR3 nucleotide sequence: TGTGCCAGCAGCCCCTTGGCGGGGGGGAACTACAATGAGCAGTTCTTC.

The chain joins TRBV28 to TRBJ1-3; 7 bases map to TRBD1. Germline CDR1 reads MDHEN; CDR2 reads SYDVKM. This CDR3 has 15 residues. V was pared by 5 bases and J by 0 bases, with 4 bases of the junction left unmatched. CDR3 nucleotides: TGTGCCAGCAGTGTAGACAGGGTCTCTGGAAACACCATATATTTT. Translated, it gives CASSVDRVSGNTIYF.

This rearrangement joins TRBV30 to TRBJ2-5; maybe TRBD2 (5 bases). There are 13 residues in the CDR3. The germline V and J ends were trimmed by 2 bases and 7 bases, with 14 bases remaining between them. Germline-derived CDR1 and CDR2 are GTSNPN and SVGIG (reference sequence). The chain's CDR3 is CAWSYRGLGTQYF. As DNA, the CDR3 is TGTGCCTGGAGTTATAGAGGGTTGGGGACCCAGTACTTC.